The clone carrying this T cell receptor beta chain showed up just once. Per the germline V gene, CDR1 is LGHNA and CDR2 is YNFKEQ. Trimming shortened V by 1 base and J by 4 bases, and 13 bases separated the two germline ends. This CDR3 comprises 15 residues. In the original analysis: Amplification with reference gene primers provided the estimates of nucleated cell counts. Clones were sequenced by immunoSEQ multiplex PCR, and TCRdb holds only the in-frame ones, with some missing. The DNA gave D and trimming, while V, J and clone size come from that table. This sample has 150,000 to 200,000 clones, with around nine tenths found just once. This sample was taken from a study of blood T cell repertoires in COVID-19. Study-wide background: Italy, Spain and the United States were the sources of the convalescent and acute COVID-19 samples. In each case, the material was cDNA or gDNA derived from T cells, B-cell-depleted T cells, or PBMCs.

This sequence was found in a man in his forties or fifties with active or convalescent COVID-19. The sequenced material came from peripheral blood. This chain joins TRBV4-2 and TRBJ1-1; D perhaps matches TRBD1 (5 bases). The CDR3 DNA follows: TGTGCCAGCAGCCAAGTGTCGGGTCAGGGCACTGAAGCTTTCTTT. Translated, it gives CASSQVSGQGTEAFF.